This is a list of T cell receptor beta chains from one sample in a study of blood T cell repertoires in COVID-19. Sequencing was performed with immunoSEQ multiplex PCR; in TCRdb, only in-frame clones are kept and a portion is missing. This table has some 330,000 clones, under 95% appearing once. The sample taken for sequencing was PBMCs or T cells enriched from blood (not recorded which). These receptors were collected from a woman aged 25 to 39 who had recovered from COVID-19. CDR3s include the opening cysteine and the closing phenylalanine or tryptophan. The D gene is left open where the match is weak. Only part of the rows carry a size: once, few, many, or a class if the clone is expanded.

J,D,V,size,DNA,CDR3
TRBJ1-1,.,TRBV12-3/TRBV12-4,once,TGTGCCAGCAAAATGAGAGGGAACACTGAAGCTTTCTTT,CASKMRGNTEAFF
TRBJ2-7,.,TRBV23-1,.,TGCGCCAGCAGTCGCAACAGGGTGCGCTTTTACTACGAGCAGTACTTC,CASSRNRVRFYYEQYF
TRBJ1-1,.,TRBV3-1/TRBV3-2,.,TGTGCCAGCAGCCTGGGGGAGGCTGAAGCTTTCTTT,CASSLGEAEAFF
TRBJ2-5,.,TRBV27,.,TGTGCCAGCAGTCCCAACCAAGAGACCCAGTACTTC,CASSPNQETQYF
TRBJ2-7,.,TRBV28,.,TGTGCCAGCAGTTCGGGTTTCCTTTACGAGCAGTACTTC,CASSSGFLYEQYF
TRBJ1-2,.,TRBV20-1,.,TGCAGTGTCCAGGGAAATGGCTACACCTTC,CSVQGNGYTF
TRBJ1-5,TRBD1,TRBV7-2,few,TGTGCCAGCAGCCCCGGACAGGGTCGCAATCAGCCCCAGCATTTT,CASSPGQGRNQPQHF
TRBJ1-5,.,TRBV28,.,TGTGCCAGCAGTATAGAAAATCAGCCCCAGCATTTT,CASSIENQPQHF
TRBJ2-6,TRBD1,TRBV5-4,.,TGTGCCAGCAGCAACCGACAGGGGTTCGGGGCCAACGTCCTGACTTTC,CASSNRQGFGANVLTF
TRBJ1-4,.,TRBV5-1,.,TGCGCCAGCAGTCCACCACCGGGAACGTTTAATGAAAAACTGTTTTTT,CASSPPPGTFNEKLFF
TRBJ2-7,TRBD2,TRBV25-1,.,TGTGCCACCGGGACTAGCGGGATTCACCACGAGCAGTACTTC,CATGTSGIHHEQYF
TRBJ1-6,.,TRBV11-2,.,TGTGCCAGCAGCTTAGGTGCAGGGGATTCACCCCTCCACTTT,CASSLGAGDSPLHF
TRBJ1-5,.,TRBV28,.,TGTGCCAGCAGTCCCTTGGGAGGGGAACACAATCAGCCCCAGCATTTT,CASSPLGGEHNQPQHF
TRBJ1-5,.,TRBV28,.,TGTGCCAGCAGGGGACATAGCAATCAGCCCCAGCATTTT,CASRGHSNQPQHF
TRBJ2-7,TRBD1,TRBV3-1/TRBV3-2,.,TGTGCCAGCAGCCAAGGAGCCCGGGACAGGTGGGACGAGCAGTACTTC,CASSQGARDRWDEQYF
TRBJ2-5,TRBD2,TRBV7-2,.,TGTGCCAGCAGCTTAATTACTAGCGGGGGGCAAGAGACCCAGTACTTC,CASSLITSGGQETQYF
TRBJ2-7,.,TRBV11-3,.,TGTGCCAGCAGCTCCCGGTACGAGCAGTACTTC,CASSSRYEQYF
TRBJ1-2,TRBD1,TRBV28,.,TGTGCCAGCAGTTTACAGGGGGCGCCGGGCTATGGCTACACCTTC,CASSLQGAPGYGYTF
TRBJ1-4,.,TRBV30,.,TGTGCCTGGAGTCGCCCGGGAGGCACTAATGAAAAACTGTTTTTT,CAWSRPGGTNEKLFF
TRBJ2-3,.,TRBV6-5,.,TGTGCCAGCAGCCAACACAACACAAACACAGATACGCAGTATTTT,CASSQHNTNTDTQYF
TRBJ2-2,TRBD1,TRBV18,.,TGTGCCAGCTCACCTCGGAGGGGACAGGGGGCTGCCGGGGAGCTGTTTTTT,CASSPRRGQGAAGELFF
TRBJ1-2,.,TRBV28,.,TGTGCCAGCAGTTCGACCTACTCAGGATTTTATGGCTACACCTTC,CASSSTYSGFYGYTF
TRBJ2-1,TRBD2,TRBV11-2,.,TGTGCCAGCAGCTTAGAGCGGGGGACCTCCTACAATGAGCAGTTCTTC,CASSLERGTSYNEQFF
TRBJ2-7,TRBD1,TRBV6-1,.,TGTGCCAGCAGTGATGGACAGGGGGCGCTTTACGAGCAGTACTTC,CASSDGQGALYEQYF
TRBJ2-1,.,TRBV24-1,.,TGTGCCACCAGTGATACCGGAGGCTCCTACAATGAGCAGTTCTTC,CATSDTGGSYNEQFF
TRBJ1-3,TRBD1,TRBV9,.,TGTGCCAGCAGCGCGTTGGGGACAGGGGTTTTAGGAAACACCATATATTTT,CASSALGTGVLGNTIYF
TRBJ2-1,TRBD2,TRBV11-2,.,TGTGCCAGCAGGTTAGGGGGCGGACTAGCGGGCCAACAGTTCTTC,CASRLGGGLAGQQFF
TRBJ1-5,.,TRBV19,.,TGTGCCAGTAGTATTCACGTGGGGGGTCAGCCCCAGCATTTT,CASSIHVGGQPQHF
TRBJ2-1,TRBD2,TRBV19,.,TGTGCCAGTAGTGACCGGGGACTAGCGGTCAATGAGCAGTTCTTC,CASSDRGLAVNEQFF
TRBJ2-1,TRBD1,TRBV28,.,TGTGCCAGCAGCTTGTCGGGACAGGCAGGCGATGAGCAGTTCTTC,CASSLSGQAGDEQFF
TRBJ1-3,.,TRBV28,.,TGTGCCAGCAGCCCAGACAGTATAGCGGGGAGAAACACCATATATTTT,CASSPDSIAGRNTIYF
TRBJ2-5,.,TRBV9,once,TGTGCCACTACCTACAGGGCCCAAGAGACCCAGTACTTC,CATTYRAQETQYF
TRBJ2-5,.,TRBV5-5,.,TGTGCCAGCAGCTTGTTTCCCAGTCAAGAGACCCAGTACTTC,CASSLFPSQETQYF
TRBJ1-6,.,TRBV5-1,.,TGCGCCAGCAGCTTACAGGGTGGAGATTCACCCCTCCACTTT,CASSLQGGDSPLHF
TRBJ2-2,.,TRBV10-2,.,TGCGCCAGCAGTGAGATTTTGGTAGCCGGCGTCGCCGGGGAGCTGTTTTTT,CASSEILVAGVAGELFF
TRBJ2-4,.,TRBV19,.,TGTGCCAGTAGTTCCACCCCACAGGGTGTCAAAAACATTCAGTACTTC,CASSSTPQGVKNIQYF
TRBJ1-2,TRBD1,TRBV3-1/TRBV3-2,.,TGTGCCAGCAGCCAGACGACAGGGGATGGCTACACCTTC,CASSQTTGDGYTF
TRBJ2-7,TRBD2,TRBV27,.,TGTGCCAGCAGCCAGACGCGCGGGGGTTTGTACGAGCAGTACTTC,CASSQTRGGLYEQYF
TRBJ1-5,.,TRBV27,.,TGTGCCAGCAGACCCTCCGGGTATAGCAATCAGCCCCAGCATTTT,CASRPSGYSNQPQHF
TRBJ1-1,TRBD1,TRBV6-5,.,TGTGCCACTCATCGGGACAGAAAGAACACTGAAGCTTTCTTT,CATHRDRKNTEAFF
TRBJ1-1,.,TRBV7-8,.,TGTGCCAGCAGCGGACTCAAGTCGGGCACTGAAGCTTTCTTT,CASSGLKSGTEAFF
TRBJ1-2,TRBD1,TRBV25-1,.,TGTGCCAGCAGGGGAACAGGGGAAGGCTATGGCTACACCTTC,CASRGTGEGYGYTF
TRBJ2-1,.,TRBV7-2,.,TGTGCCAGCAGCTGGCTAGCGAATGGTTGGTCCAATGAGCAGTTCTTC,CASSWLANGWSNEQFF
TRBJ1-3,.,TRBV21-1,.,TGTGCCAGCAGCAAACCAGGGCGGATTGGAAACACCATATATTTT,CASSKPGRIGNTIYF
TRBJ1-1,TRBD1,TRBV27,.,TGTGCCAGCAGCGGGACAGGGGCCCCCACTGAAGCTTTCTTT,CASSGTGAPTEAFF
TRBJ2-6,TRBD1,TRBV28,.,TGTGCCAGCAGTTCGCCAAGGACAGGGAACTCTGGGGCCAACGTCCTGACTTTC,CASSSPRTGNSGANVLTF
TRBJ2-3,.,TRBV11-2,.,TGTGCCAGCAGCTCGACACCATCTAGCACAGATACGCAGTATTTT,CASSSTPSSTDTQYF
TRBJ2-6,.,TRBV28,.,TGTGCCAGCATCGACAATTCTGGGGCCAACGTCCTGACTTTC,CASIDNSGANVLTF
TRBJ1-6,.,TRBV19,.,TGTGCCAGTAGTATGGGAGAGCGCTCCTATAATTCACCCCTCCACTTT,CASSMGERSYNSPLHF
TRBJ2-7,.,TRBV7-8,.,TGTGCCAGCAGCTTTAGGCGGGAAGGCTATGACGAGCAGTACTTC,CASSFRREGYDEQYF
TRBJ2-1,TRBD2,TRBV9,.,TGTGCCAGCAGCGTAGCTCCGGGGGGCTACAATGAGCAGTTCTTC,CASSVAPGGYNEQFF
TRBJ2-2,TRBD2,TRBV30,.,TGTGCCTGGGCCGGTCGACTAGCGGGAGTCACCGGGGAGCTGTTTTTT,CAWAGRLAGVTGELFF
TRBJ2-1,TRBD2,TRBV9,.,TGTGCCAGCAGCGTCCTAGCGGGAGGCAATGAGCAGTTCTTC,CASSVLAGGNEQFF
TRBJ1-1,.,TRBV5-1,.,TGCGCCAGCAGCTTGGTTGGGGAGGGCACTGAAGCTTTCTTT,CASSLVGEGTEAFF
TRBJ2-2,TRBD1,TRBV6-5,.,TGTGCCAGCAGTAGGGGACAGGGATCCACCGGGGAGCTGTTTTTT,CASSRGQGSTGELFF
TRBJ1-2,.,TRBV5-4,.,TGTGCCAGCAGCTTGACGACACAGGCTAACTATGGCTACACCTTC,CASSLTTQANYGYTF
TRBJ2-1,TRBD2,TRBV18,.,TGTGCCAGCTCACGGGGGACTAGCGGGGCTGAGCAGTTCTTC,CASSRGTSGAEQFF
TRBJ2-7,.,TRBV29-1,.,TGCAGCGTTGCCGGGAGCCCCTACGAGCAGTACTTC,CSVAGSPYEQYF
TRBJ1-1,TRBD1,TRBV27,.,TGTGCCAGCAGTTTATATGGACAGGGCGGCACTGAAGCTTTCTTT,CASSLYGQGGTEAFF